Below, one TCR beta chain is given with its context. CDR1 and CDR2 (germline): MDHEN, SYDVKM. Trimming removed 4 bases from V and 3 bases from J; junction bases left unmatched: 8. This CDR3 comprises 16 residues. These data originate in a study of OX40 agonist ivuxolimab in advanced cancers. Sequencing was performed with immunoSEQ multiplex PCR; in TCRdb, only in-frame clones are kept and a portion is missing. The table has over 50,000 clones, around 88% seen once. The receptor's source is an adult with an advanced solid tumor such as melanoma, head and neck, liver or kidney cancer. The sequencing used CD4+ or CD8+ T cells sorted from blood, collected in a trial of the OX40 agonist ivuxolimab. The gene calls are TRBV28 and TRBJ1-5; 8 bases align to TRBD1. This chain's CDR3 is CASSSRTGIYNQPQHF. The DNA for the CDR3 is TGTGCCAGCAGTTCTCGGACAGGGATATACAATCAGCCCCAGCATTTT.